The sequence of this T cell receptor beta chain was determined in a study of blood T cell repertoires in COVID-19. Study at large: Donors in the United States, Italy and Spain gave samples during acute or convalescent COVID-19. PBMCs, B-cell-depleted T cells, or T cells provided the cDNA or gDNA that made up the material.

Germline CDR1 and CDR2: SGHKS and YYEKEE (reference sequence). Trimming shortened V by 4 bases and J by 3 bases, and 14 bases separated the two germline ends. The CDR3 contains 14 residues. Original data processing: Scientists estimated how many nucleated cells there were by amplifying reference gene primers. The assay was immunoSEQ multiplex PCR, and TCRdb's table has in-frame clones only and misses some. The V and J calls and the clone size are those of that table, but D and trimming were determined from the DNA. The table has approximately 230,000 clones, roughly nine tenths seen once. The rearrangement links TRBV5-5 to TRBJ2-7, with D tentatively TRBD1 (6 bases). The sequenced sample was peripheral blood. This TCR derives from a man between 18 and 35 years old with active or convalescent COVID-19. Here the CDR3 DNA reads TGTGCCAGCAGCCCGGACAGCCTTCTCTACGAGCAGTACTTC. This gives the protein CASSPDSLLYEQYF.